This is a list of T cell receptor beta chains from one sample in a study of regulatory T cells in long-lasting Graves disease. TCRdb re-analysed the multiplex PCR reads in MiXCR, keeping a single row per CDR3 protein. The sample contains 300,000 to 350,000 distinct CDR3 sequences, around a fifth of which appear only once. Sequenced material: peripheral blood mononuclear cells (PBMCs), taken when the disease was refractory, from a patient treated with antithyroid drugs. These receptors were taken from a female donor with Graves disease. Each CDR3 is given with its conserved first and last residue. The D gene is left open where the match is weak. Size values are once, few and many counts, or a class for expanded clones, and some rows have none.

clone_size	v_call	d_call	j_call	cdr3_nt	cdr3_aa
few	TRBV20-1	-	TRBJ2-7	TGCAGTGCTAGAGATTCGTACCTCCCTTACGAGCAGTACTTC	CSARDSYLPYEQYF
many	TRBV5-5	TRBD2	TRBJ2-5	TGTGCCAGCGGCCGGGGGGGGCAGGAAGAGACCCAGTACTTC	CASGRGGQEETQYF
many	TRBV6-1	-	TRBJ2-5	TGTGCCAGCAGCCGCGGAGGGGGGAGAGTTTCGGTGGAGACCCAGTACTTC	CASSRGGGRVSVETQYF
few	TRBV9	-	TRBJ1-4	TGTGCCAGCAGCGTATTCCAGGGGCTAGTATCTAATGAAAAACTGTTTTTT	CASSVFQGLVSNEKLFF
many	TRBV12-3/TRBV12-4	-	TRBJ1-1	TGTGCCAGCAGACTCAGGGGAGTAATCACTGAAGCTTTCTTT	CASRLRGVITEAFF
few	TRBV7-9	-	TRBJ2-6	TGTGCCAGCAGCTTAGTCAACAGGCCTCCCTCTGGGGCCAACGTCCTGACTTTC	CASSLVNRPPSGANVLTF
many	TRBV27	-	TRBJ1-6	TGTGCCAGCAGTTTCGCGACAGGCCTGTCACCCCTCCACTTT	CASSFATGLSPLHF
-	TRBV9	-	TRBJ2-6	TGTGCCAGCAGCGTAGTCCACGGGACATCTGGGGCCAACGTCCTGACTTTC	CASSVVHGTSGANVLTF
many	TRBV4-1	-	TRBJ2-7	TGCGCCAGCAGCCAAGGGGCGGCAGGAGGGTCCTACGAGCAGTACTTC	CASSQGAAGGSYEQYF
-	TRBV5-1	TRBD1	TRBJ2-7	TGCGCCAGCAGCCCCCGGGACAGGGGGGGGTACGAGCAGTACTTC	CASSPRDRGGYEQYF
many	TRBV19	-	TRBJ1-1	TGTGCCAGTAGTATATTCGGGGGGAACACTGAAGCTTTCTTT	CASSIFGGNTEAFF
-	TRBV9	TRBD2	TRBJ2-5	TGTGCCAGCAGCCTCAGCGGGATTCAGGCCCAAGAGACCCAGTACTTC	CASSLSGIQAQETQYF
many	TRBV6-1	-	TRBJ2-5	TGTGCCAGCAGGAGAGAGACCCAGTACTTC	CASRRETQYF
-	TRBV5-1	TRBD2	TRBJ2-2	TGCGCCAGCAGCATGGGACTAGCCCACCCCGGGGAGCTGTTTTTT	CASSMGLAHPGELFF
few	TRBV5-1	-	TRBJ1-3	TGCGCCAGCAGCTTAGGGGCAGGGCGCGGAAACACCATATATTTT	CASSLGAGRGNTIYF
few	TRBV28	TRBD2	TRBJ2-7	TGTGCCAGCAGTTTGGCCTGGGGGCGGGAGGCCCACGAGCAGTACTTC	CASSLAWGREAHEQYF
-	TRBV19	-	TRBJ1-5	TGTGCCAGTAGTATGTTCGTATCCAGCTATAGCAATCAGCCCCAGCATTTT	CASSMFVSSYSNQPQHF
many	TRBV12-3/TRBV12-4	-	TRBJ1-3	TGTGCCAGCAGTCGGGGCTCTGGAAACACCATATATTTT	CASSRGSGNTIYF
-	TRBV5-4	-	TRBJ2-3	TGTGCCAGCAGCGAAGGACTGGGCACAGATACGCAGTATTTT	CASSEGLGTDTQYF
few	TRBV9	-	TRBJ2-7	TGTGCCAGCAGCGAAGCAACAGCAATAACCGTGACCTACGAGCAGTACTTC	CASSEATAITVTYEQYF
many	TRBV12-3/TRBV12-4	-	TRBJ2-2	TGTGCCAGCAGTGTCAGGGGTTTCGGGGAGCTGTTTTTT	CASSVRGFGELFF
many	TRBV20-1	TRBD1	TRBJ2-7	TGCAGTGCTAGATTCCCCGGGACAGGCTTCTCCTACGAGCAGTACTTC	CSARFPGTGFSYEQYF
few	TRBV7-9	-	TRBJ2-7	TGTGCCAGTGGACTTGGGTCGCACTACGAGCAGTACTTC	CASGLGSHYEQYF
few	TRBV2	TRBD2	TRBJ2-3	TGTGCCATGACTAGCGGAGCCCGTACAGATACGCAGTATTTT	CAMTSGARTDTQYF
few	TRBV20-1	TRBD2	TRBJ2-3	TGCAGTGCTAGGAAGATAGGAGGGACTAGCGTGCGAGATACGCAGTATTTT	CSARKIGGTSVRDTQYF